A selection of T cell receptor beta chains follows, all from one sample in a study of control samples from healthy donors and cancer patients. The protocol was immunoSEQ multiplex PCR, while the TCRdb copy is restricted to in-frame clones and leaves out a portion. This sample yields about 170,000 clones, of which about nine tenths are seen a single time; approximately 1.6% belongs to the top ten. Sequenced sample: blood. All receptors come from a woman in her twenties or thirties in good health. Both conserved end residues are part of each CDR3. D genes are given only for firm matches. Size values are once, few and many counts, or a class for expanded clones, and some rows have none.

size,D,V,J,DNA,CDR3
few,.,TRBV28,TRBJ2-7,TGTGCCAGCTCGCGGGCCTACGAGCAGTACTTC,CASSRAYEQYF
.,.,TRBV19,TRBJ1-4,TGTGCCAGTACCCTAGAGGGGACATCAACTAATGAAAAACTGTTTTTT,CASTLEGTSTNEKLFF
.,TRBD1,TRBV5-1,TRBJ1-2,TGCGCCAGCAGCAGGACAGGGGCTGGAGGCTACACCTTC,CASSRTGAGGYTF
.,TRBD2,TRBV2,TRBJ2-7,TGTGCCAGCAGTGATCTTGGCAGCGGACTAGCCTACGAGCAGTACTTC,CASSDLGSGLAYEQYF
.,.,TRBV28,TRBJ2-7,TGTGCCAGCAGTTTCCGTGACAGCTCCTACGAGCAGTACTTC,CASSFRDSSYEQYF
.,TRBD2,TRBV4-1,TRBJ2-1,TGCGCCAGCAGCCAGGGGACTAGCGGGAGGAACTACAATGAGCAGTTCTTC,CASSQGTSGRNYNEQFF
few,.,TRBV3-1/TRBV3-2,TRBJ2-7,TGTGCCAGCAGCCAGGGAGAGGGCCTCTACGAGCAGTACTTC,CASSQGEGLYEQYF
once,TRBD1,TRBV4-3,TRBJ1-2,TGCGCCAGCAGCCAAGGGGCAACAGGGGAGTGGGGCTACACCTTC,CASSQGATGEWGYTF
.,TRBD1,TRBV11-2,TRBJ2-1,TGTGCCAGGACAGGGTACAATGAGCAGTTCTTC,CARTGYNEQFF
once,.,TRBV6-2/TRBV6-3,TRBJ1-2,TGTGCCAGCAGTTCTACAGAGAACTATGGCTACACCTTC,CASSSTENYGYTF
.,.,TRBV6-5,TRBJ1-6,TGTGCCAGCACCCGACAGCGTAATTCACCCCTCCACTTT,CASTRQRNSPLHF
.,TRBD1,TRBV2,TRBJ2-4,TGTGCCAGCAGTGAAGACAGGGGGCTAGCCAAAAACATTCAGTACTTC,CASSEDRGLAKNIQYF
once,.,TRBV6-5,TRBJ1-6,TGTGCCAGCAGTTACTCGGGACGGGATAATTCACCCCTCCACTTT,CASSYSGRDNSPLHF
.,.,TRBV21-1,TRBJ2-7,TGTGCCAGCAGCACCCATCCGACAGGGGATAACTACGAGCAGTACTTC,CASSTHPTGDNYEQYF
.,TRBD2,TRBV7-9,TRBJ2-5,TGTGCCAGCAGCTCCGGACTAGCGGGGGGGACACAAGAGACCCAGTACTTC,CASSSGLAGGTQETQYF
.,.,TRBV18,TRBJ1-2,TGTGCCAGCTCACCATCAGCTAACTATGGCTACACCTTC,CASSPSANYGYTF
once,.,TRBV24-1,TRBJ1-2,TGTGCCACCAGTGAGGGTTTTAACTATGGCTACACCTTC,CATSEGFNYGYTF
.,.,TRBV27,TRBJ1-4,TGTGCCAGCAGTTTATACGGGGGCGTTGAAAAACTGTTTTTT,CASSLYGGVEKLFF
.,.,TRBV30,TRBJ1-2,TGTGCCTGGAGTGGGGCGGAGGCCTATGGCTACACCTTC,CAWSGAEAYGYTF
few,TRBD1,TRBV7-9,TRBJ1-2,TGTGCCAGCAGCCCCACAGGGGACCTATCTGGCTACACCTTC,CASSPTGDLSGYTF
.,.,TRBV19,TRBJ1-3,TGTGCCAGTAGTCCACCAACAGGAAACCCCTCTGGAAACACCATATATTTT,CASSPPTGNPSGNTIYF
.,.,TRBV13,TRBJ1-2,TGTGCCAGCAGCTTAGGTTACAGGGCGGGGTATGGCTACACCTTC,CASSLGYRAGYGYTF
.,TRBD1,TRBV5-1,TRBJ1-3,TGCGCCAGCAGCCGGGGACAGGGGGCATCTGGAAACACCATATATTTT,CASSRGQGASGNTIYF
.,.,TRBV7-9,TRBJ1-3,TGTGCCAGCAGCTCGACAGGAACTGGAAACACCATATATTTT,CASSSTGTGNTIYF
.,TRBD2,TRBV4-1,TRBJ2-5,TGCGCCAGCAGCCAAGGACTAGCGGAGACCCAGTACTTC,CASSQGLAETQYF
.,TRBD2,TRBV9,TRBJ2-3,TGTGCCAGCAGCACCACTAGCGGGGTCTTAGATACGCAGTATTTT,CASSTTSGVLDTQYF
once,.,TRBV2,TRBJ2-3,TGTGCCAGCAGTGAAGTCGTCAGGGGAGTAGATACGCAGTATTTT,CASSEVVRGVDTQYF
once,TRBD1,TRBV5-3,TRBJ1-5,TGTGCCAGAAGCGACAGGGCCCATCAGCCCCAGCATTTT,CARSDRAHQPQHF
.,.,TRBV10-3,TRBJ1-5,TGTGCCATCGGGGGGGGTGATCAGCCCCAGCATTTT,CAIGGGDQPQHF
.,TRBD2,TRBV6-5,TRBJ2-1,TGTGCCAGCAGTACCACTAGCGGGGCCTACAATGAGCAGTTCTTC,CASSTTSGAYNEQFF
.,.,TRBV15,TRBJ1-1,TGTGCCACCAGTTTGAACACTGAAGCTTTCTTT,CATSLNTEAFF
.,.,TRBV4-1,TRBJ1-2,TGCGCCAGCAGCCAAACAGGGAACTATGGCTACACCTTC,CASSQTGNYGYTF
.,.,TRBV19,TRBJ2-6,TGTGCCAGTAGCGGACAGCTGCGCTCTGGGGCCAACGTCCTGACTTTC,CASSGQLRSGANVLTF
few,.,TRBV9,TRBJ1-2,TGTGCCAGCAGCGTAGCTACGGTCAGGGAAGGGGGCTACACCTTC,CASSVATVREGGYTF
.,.,TRBV27,TRBJ1-1,TGTGCCAGCAGTTTAGACCGGGCCTTGAACACTGAAGCTTTCTTT,CASSLDRALNTEAFF
.,TRBD1,TRBV11-2,TRBJ1-1,TGTGCCAGCAGCTTAGGTTACAGGGGGCCCCTCCTGAACACTGAAGCTTTCTTT,CASSLGYRGPLLNTEAFF
.,TRBD1,TRBV18,TRBJ2-5,TGTGCCAGCGGAACAGGGGGCCAAGAGACCCAGTACTTC,CASGTGGQETQYF
.,.,TRBV5-1,TRBJ2-7,TGCGCCAGCAGCCCCGGTGAGGGCTACGAGCAGTACTTC,CASSPGEGYEQYF
.,TRBD1,TRBV7-9,TRBJ1-2,TGTGCCAGCAGCTTAGCGGGACAGGAATTCTATGGCTACACCTTC,CASSLAGQEFYGYTF
.,.,TRBV10-1,TRBJ2-3,TGCGCCAGCAGTTCACTAAGCACAGATACGCAGTATTTT,CASSSLSTDTQYF
.,.,TRBV5-1,TRBJ1-4,TGCGCCAGCAGCTTTACAGGGTCCGCAACTAATGAAAAACTGTTTTTT,CASSFTGSATNEKLFF
.,TRBD2,TRBV3-1/TRBV3-2,TRBJ2-2,TGTGCCAGCAGCCAAGTTTCCAGCGGGGGGAACACCGGGGAGCTGTTTTTT,CASSQVSSGGNTGELFF
once,TRBD2,TRBV27,TRBJ2-1,TGTGCCAGCAGTTTAACTAGCGCGTACAATGAGCAGTTCTTC,CASSLTSAYNEQFF
.,TRBD1,TRBV7-3,TRBJ2-7,TGTGCCAGCAGCTTTAGGGACAGGGAGCGGAGTAGGACCTACGAGCAGTACTTC,CASSFRDRERSRTYEQYF
.,TRBD1,TRBV5-1,TRBJ1-4,TGCGCCAGCAGCTTGGTCGGGACAGCTAATGAAAAACTGTTTTTT,CASSLVGTANEKLFF
.,.,TRBV29-1,TRBJ1-2,TGCAGCGTTGAAAGTAGCTATGGCTACACCTTC,CSVESSYGYTF
.,.,TRBV10-3,TRBJ2-7,TGTGCCATCAGTGAAGGGTCCTACGAGCAGTACTTC,CAISEGSYEQYF
.,.,TRBV20-1,TRBJ1-2,TGCAGTGCCAGTACAGGGTATGGCTACACCTTC,CSASTGYGYTF
.,.,TRBV6-8,TRBJ2-1,TGTGCCAGCAGCCCTAGGGGCTCCTACAATGAGCAGTTCTTC,CASSPRGSYNEQFF
.,TRBD1,TRBV30,TRBJ2-7,TGTGCCTGGATCTCCCCAGGGGGCCCCTCCTACGAGCAGTACTTC,CAWISPGGPSYEQYF
.,.,TRBV4-1,TRBJ2-1,TGCGCCAGCAGCCAAGGGATTCCCGACCGCAATGAGCAGTTCTTC,CASSQGIPDRNEQFF
.,TRBD2,TRBV14,TRBJ2-7,TGTGCCAGCAGCCAGGTTAGCGGGGGGCGCGAGCAGTACTTC,CASSQVSGGREQYF